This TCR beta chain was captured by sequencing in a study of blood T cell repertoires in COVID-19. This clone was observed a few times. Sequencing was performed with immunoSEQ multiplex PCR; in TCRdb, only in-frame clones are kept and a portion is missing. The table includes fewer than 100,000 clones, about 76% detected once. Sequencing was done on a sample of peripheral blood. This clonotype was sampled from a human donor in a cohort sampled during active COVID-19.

In DNA form, the CDR3 reads TGTGCCAGCAGCGCTTCTGGGACTAGCGGCGAGCAGTACTTC. Translated, it gives CASSASGTSGEQYF. The genes are TRBV5-6 and TRBJ2-7, with 11 bases lining up with TRBD2. This CDR3 comprises 14 residues. The V segment lost 4 bases and the J segment 6 bases; nucleotides outside the gene matches: 6. Germline loops: CDR1 SGHDT, CDR2 YYEEEE.